These T cell receptor beta chains were read from a single sample in a study of cytomegalovirus exposure and HLA in healthy donors. Data came from immunoSEQ multiplex PCR; TCRdb stores just in-frame clones and leaves some out. The sample's table shows around 30,000 clones. The sequenced material came from PBMCs. These receptors came from a man aged 25 to 40 in good health and CMV-seronegative. Each CDR3 is given with its conserved first and last residue. The D gene is left open where the match is weak.

V	J	D	DNA	CDR3
TRBV19	TRBJ2-3	.	TGTGCCAGCCGTAACAGGGATACAGATACGCAGTATTTT	CASRNRDTDTQYF
TRBV19	TRBJ1-5	.	TGTGCCAGTAGTATACAGGGTCTTCAGGATTTGCAGCCCCAGCATTTT	CASSIQGLQDLQPQHF
TRBV7-2	TRBJ1-2	TRBD1	TGTGCCAGCAGCTTGGGACAGGGCAGCTATGGCTACACCTTC	CASSLGQGSYGYTF
TRBV7-2	TRBJ1-1	TRBD1	TGTGCCAGCAGCACTCGACAGGGGGCGACTGAAGCTTTCTTT	CASSTRQGATEAFF
TRBV6-6	TRBJ1-2	.	TGTGCCAGCAGTTACCTCCCGGAGAGGGCGGACTATGGCTACACCTTC	CASSYLPERADYGYTF
TRBV5-4	TRBJ2-1	TRBD1	TGTGCCAGCAGCCGACAGGGTCAGTACAATGAGCAGTTCTTC	CASSRQGQYNEQFF
TRBV5-5	TRBJ1-6	TRBD1	TGTGCCAGCAGCTGGCGGGACAGCTCCTATAATTCACCCCTCCACTTT	CASSWRDSSYNSPLHF
TRBV5-1	TRBJ2-1	TRBD2	TGCGCCAGCAGCCTGGGGGGTCTAGCGGGGGGCGATGAGCAGTTCTTC	CASSLGGLAGGDEQFF
TRBV7-9	TRBJ2-3	.	TGTGCCAGCAGGAGGGAAAGCACAGATACGCAGTATTTT	CASRRESTDTQYF
TRBV7-2	TRBJ2-3	.	TGTGCCAGCAGCTTAACTCAAGATACGCAGTATTTT	CASSLTQDTQYF
TRBV4-2	TRBJ2-1	TRBD2	TGTGCCAGCAGCCAAGGTAGCGGGAGCGATGAGCAGTTCTTC	CASSQGSGSDEQFF
TRBV7-8	TRBJ1-1	.	TGTGCCAGCAGCGCAGACTTTGGCACTGAAGCTTTCTTT	CASSADFGTEAFF
TRBV5-1	TRBJ2-2	TRBD2	TGCGCCAGCAGCTTGGCCCTACGGACTAGTAGGGTTTCCGGGGAGCTGTTTTTT	CASSLALRTSRVSGELFF
TRBV6-6	TRBJ2-7	TRBD2	TGTGCCAGCAGTTACTCGCACCCCGGGACTAGCTACGAGCAGTACTTC	CASSYSHPGTSYEQYF
TRBV7-2	TRBJ2-5	.	TGTGCCAGCTCTCTCCTCAGGGTTTCCCAAGAGACCCAGTACTTC	CASSLLRVSQETQYF
TRBV5-6	TRBJ2-7	TRBD1	TGTGCCAGCAGCCTCTCCGGGACAGACGAGCAGTACTTC	CASSLSGTDEQYF
TRBV7-9	TRBJ2-7	TRBD2	TGTGCCAGCAGCGACTATCTTGGGACTAGCGGGATCGGGCAGTACTTC	CASSDYLGTSGIGQYF
TRBV2	TRBJ2-5	TRBD2	TGTGCCAGCAGTGTACGGACTAGCGGGGGTGGGGAGACCCAGTACTTC	CASSVRTSGGGETQYF
TRBV28	TRBJ2-2	.	TGTGCCAGCAGCGAGGGGGGGAGCATCGGGGAGCTGTTTTTT	CASSEGGSIGELFF
TRBV4-1	TRBJ2-3	.	TGCGCCAGCAGCCAAGATCCCGCGCAATCTACGCAGTATTTT	CASSQDPAQSTQYF
TRBV28	TRBJ2-7	TRBD2	TGTGCCTGTCGGACTAGCGGGAAATTCGGCGAGCAGTACTTC	CACRTSGKFGEQYF
TRBV13	TRBJ1-1	.	TGTGCCAGCAGCATTAGGAACACTGAAGCTTTCTTT	CASSIRNTEAFF
TRBV2	TRBJ2-5	TRBD2	TGTGCCAGCGTATTAACGGGGACTAAAGAGACCCAGTACTTC	CASVLTGTKETQYF
TRBV5-4	TRBJ1-1	.	TGTGCCAGCAGCTCGAAGGTGGGCAGGGTGAACACTGAAGCTTTCTTT	CASSSKVGRVNTEAFF
TRBV19	TRBJ2-3	TRBD2	TGTGCCAGTAGTATGGGGTTTGGGACTACCACAGATACGCAGTATTTT	CASSMGFGTTTDTQYF
TRBV11-2	TRBJ2-1	TRBD2	TGTGCCAGCAGCTTAATCAGGACTAGCGGATCAGATCGGTTCTTC	CASSLIRTSGSDRFF
TRBV28	TRBJ1-2	.	TGTGCCAGCAGTTTTTCATCTAACTATGGCTACACCTTC	CASSFSSNYGYTF
TRBV29-1	TRBJ2-3	TRBD2	TGCAGTGACCGGACTAGCGGGGGAACAGATACGCAGTATTTT	CSDRTSGGTDTQYF
TRBV5-6	TRBJ2-2	TRBD2	TGTGCCAGCAGCGCCGTAGCCGGGGGGTTGGATTTCGCCGGGGAGCTGTTTTTT	CASSAVAGGLDFAGELFF
TRBV5-1	TRBJ1-4	.	TGCGCCAGCAGCTTGGCCGTTAGGACAGTTGGGGAAAAACTGTTTTTT	CASSLAVRTVGEKLFF
TRBV19	TRBJ1-3	.	TGTGCCAGTAGTGACACAGGGCCAGGAAACACCATATATTTT	CASSDTGPGNTIYF
TRBV5-1	TRBJ1-1	.	TGCGCCAGCAGCCAGGGCGACGGAAACAAAGCTTTCTTT	CASSQGDGNKAFF
TRBV7-2	TRBJ2-3	.	TGTGCCAGCAGCTTGAACAGGGCGGGCACAGATACGCAGTATTTT	CASSLNRAGTDTQYF
TRBV7-8	TRBJ2-2	TRBD1	TGTGCCAGCAGCTTAGTGGGACAGAGTAACACCGGGGAGCTGTTTTTT	CASSLVGQSNTGELFF
TRBV28	TRBJ2-3	.	TGTGCCAGCACCTTCGGGGGAAATACGCAGTATTTT	CASTFGGNTQYF
TRBV19	TRBJ2-7	TRBD1	TGTGCCAGTACCTCGGGGAGCGGCAGGGGGCTCGACGAGCAGTACTTC	CASTSGSGRGLDEQYF
TRBV29-1	TRBJ2-1	.	TGCAGCGTTAACGACAACCCCTTTAGCTCCTACAATGAGCAGTTCTTC	CSVNDNPFSSYNEQFF
TRBV19	TRBJ1-2	.	TGTGCCAGTAGTGGTTTCCTAGAGACTAACTATGGCTACACCTTC	CASSGFLETNYGYTF
TRBV23-1	TRBJ1-4	.	TGCTCGCAGGCCCTAATATTGGGGACAAATGAAAAACTGTTTTTT	CSQALILGTNEKLFF
TRBV19	TRBJ1-2	.	TGTGCCAGTAGTATAACAGGCAACTATGGCTACACCTTC	CASSITGNYGYTF
TRBV7-6	TRBJ2-7	.	TGTGCCAGCAGCAGAACAGGGTTTCTTGAGAGCGAGCAGTACTTC	CASSRTGFLESEQYF
TRBV11-2	TRBJ2-7	TRBD1	TGTGCCAGCAGCTTAGGGGACAGGTTTAGCTCCTACGAGCAGTACTTC	CASSLGDRFSSYEQYF
TRBV7-9	TRBJ2-1	TRBD2	TGTGCCAGCAGCCCCACTAGCGGGAATGAGCAGTTCTTC	CASSPTSGNEQFF
TRBV30	TRBJ1-1	.	TGTGCCTGGAGTGTGAGGGGGTGGACTGAAGCTTTCTTT	CAWSVRGWTEAFF
TRBV27	TRBJ2-4	.	TGTGCCAGCAGTTTTTCAGGGACCAAAAACATTCAGTACTTC	CASSFSGTKNIQYF
TRBV6-5	TRBJ2-1	TRBD2	TGTGCCAGCAGTTACTTCGCGGGAGTGGATGAGCAGTTCTTC	CASSYFAGVDEQFF
TRBV7-9	TRBJ1-4	TRBD1	TGTGCCAGCTCGCGACGGTCGAGGACAGGGGGAAATGAAAAACTGTTTTTT	CASSRRSRTGGNEKLFF
TRBV4-1	TRBJ2-7	TRBD2	TGCGCCAGCAGTAGCGGGGGAATACCCTACGAGCAGTACTTC	CASSSGGIPYEQYF
TRBV19	TRBJ1-2	TRBD1	TGTGCCAGTAGGAGGGACAGCGCCTCTTATGGCTACACCTTC	CASRRDSASYGYTF
TRBV29-1	TRBJ2-7	.	TGCAGCGTTGCTCCCCGGGGGGCAGTCTACGAGCAGTACTTC	CSVAPRGAVYEQYF
TRBV6-6	TRBJ2-7	.	TGTGCCAGCAGTAGGCAGGGTGACTACGAGCAGTACTTC	CASSRQGDYEQYF
TRBV7-3	TRBJ2-7	TRBD2	TGTGCCAGCAGCTCGGGGACTAGCGGGGGCCATCTCAGCTTC	CASSSGTSGGHLSF